This is a list of T cell receptor beta chains from one sample in a study of cytomegalovirus exposure and HLA in healthy donors. Sequencing used immunoSEQ multiplex PCR; TCRdb keeps in-frame clones, though not all of them. There are about 37,000 clones in the sample; 70% to 75% occur only once, and 6.3% lies in the top ten. The sequenced sample consisted of PBMCs. These TCRs come from a man aged 25 to 40 in good health and CMV-seronegative. The CDR3 runs from the conserved cysteine through the conserved F or W. The order of the fields is J gene, V gene, D gene, clone size, CDR3 DNA, CDR3 protein. The D gene is left open where the match is weak. Where a row states a size, it is once, few, many or the class of an expanded clone; other rows omit it.

J: TRBJ1-6; V: TRBV5-6; D: .; size: few; DNA: TGTGCCAGCAGCTTGTTCGGGGGGCCGGATAATTCACCCCTCCACTTT; CDR3: CASSLFGGPDNSPLHF
J: TRBJ1-5; V: TRBV30; D: .; size: once; DNA: TGTGCTATTGGGGCAGATAGCAATCAGCCCCAGCATTTT; CDR3: CAIGADSNQPQHF
J: TRBJ2-7; V: TRBV28; D: .; size: .; DNA: TGTGCCAGCAGGGCCCAGGGCTACGAGCAGTACTTC; CDR3: CASRAQGYEQYF
J: TRBJ2-1; V: TRBV2; D: TRBD1; size: .; DNA: TGTGCCAGCAGTGCGGACAGGGGAATCTACAATGAGCAGTTCTTC; CDR3: CASSADRGIYNEQFF
J: TRBJ1-5; V: TRBV27; D: .; size: .; DNA: TGTGCCAGCAGTTTAAATCCCTCCGCTGCTGCTTGGTCCACTAATAGCAATCAGCCCCAGCATTTT; CDR3: CASSLNPSAAAWSTNSNQPQHF
J: TRBJ1-3; V: TRBV19; D: TRBD1; size: .; DNA: TGTGCCAGCAACCCAGGGGGCCAAAGCTCTGGAAACACCATATATTTT; CDR3: CASNPGGQSSGNTIYF
J: TRBJ2-5; V: TRBV27; D: TRBD2; size: .; DNA: TGTGCCAGCTGCCCTAGCGGGGGAAAGGAGACCCAGTACTTC; CDR3: CASCPSGGKETQYF
J: TRBJ2-1; V: TRBV27; D: TRBD1; size: .; DNA: TGTGCCAGCAGTTTAGGACAGGGGGCGAGAAATGAGCAGTTCTTC; CDR3: CASSLGQGARNEQFF
J: TRBJ2-5; V: TRBV7-9; D: TRBD1; size: .; DNA: TGTGCCAGCAGCTTAGGTACAGGGGGTCCGACCCAGTACTTC; CDR3: CASSLGTGGPTQYF
J: TRBJ2-2; V: TRBV7-9; D: .; size: .; DNA: TGTGCCAGCGCCCCGGCGGGGTCGAACACCGGGGAGCTGTTTTTT; CDR3: CASAPAGSNTGELFF
J: TRBJ2-1; V: TRBV28; D: .; size: .; DNA: TGTGCCAGCAGTCGGTTCGCGGAGCAGTTCTTC; CDR3: CASSRFAEQFF
J: TRBJ2-7; V: TRBV7-2; D: TRBD2; size: .; DNA: TGTGCCAGCAGCAACGGACTAGCGGGGTACGAGCAGTACTTC; CDR3: CASSNGLAGYEQYF
J: TRBJ2-3; V: TRBV29-1; D: TRBD1; size: few; DNA: TGCAGCGTTGGTTTCCTTTCGACAGGGAGCACAGATACGCAGTATTTT; CDR3: CSVGFLSTGSTDTQYF
J: TRBJ1-1; V: TRBV19; D: .; size: .; DNA: TGTGCCAGTAGTATAGTCTACACAGACCTATTGAACACTGAAGCTTTCTTT; CDR3: CASSIVYTDLLNTEAFF
J: TRBJ1-2; V: TRBV7-9; D: TRBD1; size: once; DNA: TGTGCCAGCAGCTTAGGTCGGGGACAGGGCCCCTATGGCTACACCTTC; CDR3: CASSLGRGQGPYGYTF
J: TRBJ2-7; V: TRBV7-8; D: TRBD1; size: .; DNA: TGTGCCAGCAGCTCCGGGGACAGGGGTCCCTACGAGCAGTACTTC; CDR3: CASSSGDRGPYEQYF
J: TRBJ1-2; V: TRBV18; D: TRBD1; size: .; DNA: TGTGCCAGCTCACCGACCCAGGGGGACCGCTATGGCTACACCTTC; CDR3: CASSPTQGDRYGYTF
J: TRBJ1-2; V: TRBV27; D: .; size: .; DNA: TGTGCCAGCAGTTCATTCCCCTCGACGGGGAACTATGGCTACACCTTC; CDR3: CASSSFPSTGNYGYTF
J: TRBJ2-7; V: TRBV28; D: .; size: .; DNA: TGTGCCAGCATTCAGGCGGGACAGCTCTACGAGCAGTACTTC; CDR3: CASIQAGQLYEQYF
J: TRBJ2-4; V: TRBV5-1; D: .; size: .; DNA: TGCGCCAGCAGCTTCCAGGGAAAGGACATTCAGTACTTC; CDR3: CASSFQGKDIQYF
J: TRBJ2-7; V: TRBV10-2; D: TRBD2; size: .; DNA: TGCGCCAGCAGTGAGTCCGGGGGCGGGAGGGCCGACTACGAGCAGTACTTC; CDR3: CASSESGGGRADYEQYF
J: TRBJ2-7; V: TRBV4-1; D: .; size: .; DNA: TGCGCCAGCAGCGGGGCCGGACACGGCCCATACGAGCAGTACTTC; CDR3: CASSGAGHGPYEQYF
J: TRBJ2-7; V: TRBV19; D: .; size: once; DNA: TGTGCCAGTAGTAAACTAGCAGAAAGCTCCTACGAGCAGTACTTC; CDR3: CASSKLAESSYEQYF
J: TRBJ1-2; V: TRBV19; D: TRBD1; size: .; DNA: TGTGCCAGCCTGGGACAGGGCTATGGCTACACCTTC; CDR3: CASLGQGYGYTF
J: TRBJ2-7; V: TRBV5-4; D: TRBD2; size: few; DNA: TGTGCCAGCAGCTTTGCCGGGAGGCCATCCGAGCAGTACTTC; CDR3: CASSFAGRPSEQYF
J: TRBJ1-3; V: TRBV19; D: .; size: .; DNA: TGTGCCAGTAGTCCCGACAGGATATTTCGCACCATATATTTT; CDR3: CASSPDRIFRTIYF
J: TRBJ2-7; V: TRBV15; D: TRBD1; size: .; DNA: TGTGCCACCAGCCGAGGCCTCGGGGACAGGGACTACGAGCAGTACTTC; CDR3: CATSRGLGDRDYEQYF
J: TRBJ2-7; V: TRBV7-2; D: .; size: .; DNA: TGTGCCAGCACCGGACAGAACTCCTACGAGCAGTACTTC; CDR3: CASTGQNSYEQYF
J: TRBJ1-1; V: TRBV28; D: .; size: .; DNA: TGTGCCAGCCACGAAGAGGGGGGGTCCGTCCAGGCTTTCTTT; CDR3: CASHEEGGSVQAFF
J: TRBJ2-7; V: TRBV5-5; D: .; size: .; DNA: TGTGCCAGCAGCTTGGTGTCTAGCGACCGCTACGAGCAGTACTTC; CDR3: CASSLVSSDRYEQYF
J: TRBJ1-1; V: TRBV2; D: .; size: .; DNA: TGTGCCAGCAGCCGACTTATCTCGAACACTGAAGCTTTCTTT; CDR3: CASSRLISNTEAFF
J: TRBJ2-5; V: TRBV13; D: TRBD2; size: .; DNA: TGTGCCAGCAGCTCAGTACTAGCGGGACAAGAGACCCAGTACTTC; CDR3: CASSSVLAGQETQYF
J: TRBJ2-7; V: TRBV10-3; D: TRBD1; size: .; DNA: TGTGCCATCAGTGTGGACAGGGGGGCGTACGAGCAGTACTTC; CDR3: CAISVDRGAYEQYF
J: TRBJ2-7; V: TRBV7-2; D: TRBD1; size: .; DNA: TGTGCCAGCAGCCCCTCGACAGGGGACTACGAGCAGTACTTC; CDR3: CASSPSTGDYEQYF
J: TRBJ2-7; V: TRBV4-1; D: .; size: .; DNA: TGCGCCAGCAGCCCTCAGCATGGGAGTGGAGAGCAGTACTTC; CDR3: CASSPQHGSGEQYF
J: TRBJ1-2; V: TRBV10-3; D: .; size: once; DNA: TGTGCCATCAGTGGGGTTACCGACAGGTACAATGGCTACACCTTC; CDR3: CAISGVTDRYNGYTF
J: TRBJ2-5; V: TRBV15; D: .; size: few; DNA: TGTGCCACCAGCAGAGATTACGTACAGGCCCAGTACTTC; CDR3: CATSRDYVQAQYF
J: TRBJ2-1; V: TRBV6-5; D: TRBD2; size: .; DNA: TGTGCCAGCAGAGCGGGAGGAGGTAATGAGCAGTTCTTC; CDR3: CASRAGGGNEQFF
J: TRBJ2-7; V: TRBV28; D: .; size: .; DNA: TGTGCCAGCGGACTGGGGGGCTCCTACGAGCAGTACTTC; CDR3: CASGLGGSYEQYF
J: TRBJ2-1; V: TRBV27; D: TRBD2; size: .; DNA: TGTGCCAGCAGTTTAAATAGTGCGGGAGGTTTGAAGAATGAGCAGTTCTTC; CDR3: CASSLNSAGGLKNEQFF